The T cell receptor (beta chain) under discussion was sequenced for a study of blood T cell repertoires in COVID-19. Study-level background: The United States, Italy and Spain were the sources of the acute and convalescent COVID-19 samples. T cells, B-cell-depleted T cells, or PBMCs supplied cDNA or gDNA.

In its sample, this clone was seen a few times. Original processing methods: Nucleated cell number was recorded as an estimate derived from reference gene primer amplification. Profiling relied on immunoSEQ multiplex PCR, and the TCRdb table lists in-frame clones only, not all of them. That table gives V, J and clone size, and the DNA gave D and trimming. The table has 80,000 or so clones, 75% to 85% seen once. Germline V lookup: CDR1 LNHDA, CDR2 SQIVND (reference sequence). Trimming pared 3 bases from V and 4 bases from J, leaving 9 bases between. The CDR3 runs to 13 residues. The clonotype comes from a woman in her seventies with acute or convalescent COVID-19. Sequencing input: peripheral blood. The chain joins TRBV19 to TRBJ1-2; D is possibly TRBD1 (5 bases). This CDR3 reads CASSMTVTYGYTF. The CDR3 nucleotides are TGTGCCAGTAGTATGACAGTCACCTATGGCTACACCTTC.